A selection of T cell receptor beta chains follows, all from one sample in a study of T-cell memory formation after mild COVID-19. TCRdb fed the 5' RACE reads into MiXCR, producing one record per CDR3 protein. Among roughly 580,000 distinct CDR3 sequences listed, roughly 17% were seen once. Sequenced material: PBMCs or a T cell subset sorted from them (not recorded which). These receptor sequences come from an adult woman who had mild COVID-19 (a few samples of this study predate the infection). Cell type and time point are not known. CDR3s include the opening cysteine and the closing phenylalanine or tryptophan. D genes are given only for firm matches. Only some rows state a clone size, as once, few, many or a class for expanded clones.

j_call v_call d_call clone_size cdr3_aa cdr3_nt
TRBJ1-1 TRBV9 TRBD1 once CASSGPGGTEAFF TGTGCCAGCAGCGGCCCAGGGGGCACTGAAGCTTTCTTT
TRBJ2-3 TRBV9 TRBD1 few CASSVGQGSTDTQYF TGTGCCAGCAGCGTCGGACAGGGCAGCACAGATACGCAGTATTTT
TRBJ2-1 TRBV4-1 TRBD2 NA CASTPGLAYNEQFF TGCGCCAGCACCCCGGGACTAGCCTACAATGAGCAGTTCTTC
TRBJ2-3 TRBV29-1 NA many CSVLSRGWTDTQYF TGCAGCGTTTTATCCAGGGGCTGGACAGATACGCAGTATTTT
TRBJ1-2 TRBV7-3 NA NA CASSPRSGDGYTF TGTGCCAGCAGCCCTCGGAGCGGGGACGGCTACACCTTC
TRBJ1-2 TRBV15 NA NA CATSRAGLYGYTF TGTGCCACCAGCAGAGCGGGTCTCTATGGCTACACCTTC
TRBJ2-7 TRBV11-2 NA few CASSLAGRGAEQYF TGTGCCAGCAGCTTAGCCGGACGGGGAGCCGAGCAGTACTTC
TRBJ2-3 TRBV15 NA few CATRASTFTDTQYF TGTGCCACCAGAGCAAGCACCTTCACAGATACGCAGTATTTT
TRBJ2-2 TRBV21-1 NA NA CASSKVPPREARRGTGELFF TGTGCCAGCAGCAAAGTTCCACCTAGGGAGGCTCGGCGAGGCACCGGGGAGCTGTTTTTT
TRBJ2-2 TRBV11-2 TRBD1 NA CASSPWTGENTGELFF TGTGCCAGCAGCCCCTGGACAGGAGAGAACACCGGGGAGCTGTTTTTT
TRBJ2-7 TRBV4-2 NA many CASGQDVSGTRFGEQYF TGTGCCAGCGGCCAAGATGTGTCCGGGACCCGGTTTGGCGAGCAGTACTTC
TRBJ2-7 TRBV19 NA few CASSADTASSYEQYF TGTGCCAGTAGTGCGGACACGGCAAGCTCCTACGAGCAGTACTTC
TRBJ2-7 TRBV7-7 TRBD1 NA CASSSKSTGGPPEGSYEQYF TGTGCTAGCAGTTCAAAATCGACAGGGGGCCCCCCGGAAGGGTCCTACGAGCAGTACTTC
TRBJ2-7 TRBV18 TRBD2 NA CASSPGREGGEQYF TGTGCCAGCTCACCCGGACGGGAGGGGGGAGAGCAGTACTTC
TRBJ2-7 TRBV5-6 TRBD1 NA CASSLGDSTLSGSYEQYF TGTGCCAGCAGCTTGGGGGACAGTACCCTGAGCGGCTCCTACGAGCAGTACTTC
TRBJ2-2 TRBV12-3/TRBV12-4 NA few CASSNIRYPGELFF TGTGCCAGCAGTAACATCAGGTATCCCGGGGAGCTGTTTTTT